This TCR beta chain originates from a study of HIV-infected patients and healthy controls. There are 15 residues in the CDR3. Looked up from germline, CDR1 is SNHLY and CDR2 is FYNNEI. V was pared by 1 base and J by 8 bases, with 12 bases between. No cell fractionation was done, so the repertoire covers all unsorted peripheral blood T cells. Reverse transcription used around 540 ng RNA and constant-region primers for alpha and beta. Using multiplexing indices, alpha and beta chain libraries were generated apart by chain-specific third strand synthesis. A 5' RACE adapter with a random hexamer and the SP2 primer site was joined to cDNA. A 12-nucleotide barcode per molecule came from two concatenated random hexamers added pre-amplification. TCRdb used MiXCR to reprocess the 5' RACE reads, holding one entry per CDR3 protein. Of approximately 8,500 distinct CDR3 sequences listed, roughly 6% are singletons.

Study-level results: During therapy, HIV-associated CDR3s fell significantly in frequency, while CMV-associated CDR3s did not change significantly. HIV+ repertoires were severely depleted of MAIT alpha-chain CDR3s, unlike healthy controls.

This clonotype was observed at least ten times. Its specificity is not known. The source is an adult with HIV infection. The gene calls are TRBV2 and TRBJ1-6; D gene unclear. Specimen: blood, collected before antiretroviral therapy. The CDR3 DNA follows: TGTGCCAGCAGTGAAGGTCCCCAACATGATTCACCCCTCCACTTT. Its protein is CASSEGPQHDSPLHF.